Here is one T cell receptor beta chain with its context. These data are taken from a study of blood T cells in healthy people across ages. Then a second PCR, running roughly 6 to 11 cycles, was carried out with a sample-barcoded 5' primer and a J-beta primer mix. A single record per CDR3 protein comes from TCRdb applying MiXCR to the 5' RACE reads. The sample carries approximately 780,000 distinct CDR3 sequences, roughly 26% recorded once. This CDR3 is built from 16 residues. Between the trimmed V and J ends, which lost 0 bases and 2 bases, there was a span of 15 bases. Germline CDR1 SGDLS, CDR2 YYNGEE. The sample was also linked to a second study, of T cells of mothers and their children.

The TCR originated in a boy under 18 in good health. What was sequenced was blood. The rearrangement links TRBV9 to TRBJ2-7; D is possibly TRBD1 (5 bases). The CDR3 DNA follows: TGTGCCAGCAGCGTAGGGACAAGGGCCGATCCCTACGAGCAGTACTTC. Translating it yields CASSVGTRADPYEQYF.